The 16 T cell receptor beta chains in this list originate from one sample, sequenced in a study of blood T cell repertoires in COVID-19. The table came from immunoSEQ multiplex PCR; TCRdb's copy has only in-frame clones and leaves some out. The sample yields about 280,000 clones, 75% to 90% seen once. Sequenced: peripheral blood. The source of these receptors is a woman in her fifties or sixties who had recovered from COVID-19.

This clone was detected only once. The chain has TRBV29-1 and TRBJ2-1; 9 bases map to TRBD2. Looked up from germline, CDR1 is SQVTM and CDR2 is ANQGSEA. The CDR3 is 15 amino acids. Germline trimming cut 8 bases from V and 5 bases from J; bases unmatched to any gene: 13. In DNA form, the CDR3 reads TGCAGCACCCATCCAAGGGCGGGGGGGAACAATGAGCAGTTCTTC. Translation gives CSTHPRAGGNNEQFF.

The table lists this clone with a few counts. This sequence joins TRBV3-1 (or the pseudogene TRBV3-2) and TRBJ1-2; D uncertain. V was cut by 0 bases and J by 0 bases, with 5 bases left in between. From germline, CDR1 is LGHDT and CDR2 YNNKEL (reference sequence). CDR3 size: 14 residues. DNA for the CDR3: TGTGCCAGCAGCCAAGAGAGGCCTAACTATGGCTACACCTTC. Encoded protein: CASSQERPNYGYTF.

CDR3 DNA: TGTGCCAGCAGCGGAGACAGGGGGCATTACTTAGATACGCAGTATTTT. Protein: CASSGDRGHYLDTQYF. The chain combines TRBV9 with TRBJ2-3; 10 bases are a match to TRBD1. The trim removed 3 bases at V and 5 bases at J, leaving 9 bases unmatched. The germline CDR1 and CDR2 sequences are SGDLS and YYNGEE. The CDR3 is 16 residues long.

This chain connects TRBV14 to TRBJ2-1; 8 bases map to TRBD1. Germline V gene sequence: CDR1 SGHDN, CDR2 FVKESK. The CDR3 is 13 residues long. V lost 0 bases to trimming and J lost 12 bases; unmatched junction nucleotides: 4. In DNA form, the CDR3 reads TGTGCCAGCAGCCAAGAGCCACAGGGGGGGCAGTTCTTC. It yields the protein CASSQEPQGGQFF. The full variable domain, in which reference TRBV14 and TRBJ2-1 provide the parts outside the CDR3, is EAGVTQFPSHSVIEKGQTVTLRCDPISGHDNLYWYRRVMGKEIKFLLHFVKESKQDESGMPNNRFLAERTGGTYSTLKVQPAELEDSGVYFCASSQEPQGGQFFGPGTRLTVL.

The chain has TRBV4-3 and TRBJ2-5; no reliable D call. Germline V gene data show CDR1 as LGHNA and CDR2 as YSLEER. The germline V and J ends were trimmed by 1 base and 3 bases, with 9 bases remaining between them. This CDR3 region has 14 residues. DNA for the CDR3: TGCGCCAGCAGCCAAGGACACGGCGAAGAGACCCAGTACTTC. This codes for CASSQGHGEETQYF.

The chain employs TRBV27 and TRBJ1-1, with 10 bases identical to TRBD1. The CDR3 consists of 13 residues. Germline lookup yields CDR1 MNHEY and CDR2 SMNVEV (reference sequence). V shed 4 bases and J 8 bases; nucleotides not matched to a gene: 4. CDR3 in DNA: TGTGCCAGCAGTTCTTGGACAGGGGGGGAAGCTTTCTTT. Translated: CASSSWTGGEAFF.

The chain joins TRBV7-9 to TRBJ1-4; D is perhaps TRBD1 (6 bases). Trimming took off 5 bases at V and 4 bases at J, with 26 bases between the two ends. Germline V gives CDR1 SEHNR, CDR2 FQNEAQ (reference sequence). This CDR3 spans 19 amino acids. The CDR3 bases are TGTGCCAGCAGCCCTCCTCGGGGGGCCAGCGGACAGAATAATGAAAAACTGTTTTTT. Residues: CASSPPRGASGQNNEKLFF.

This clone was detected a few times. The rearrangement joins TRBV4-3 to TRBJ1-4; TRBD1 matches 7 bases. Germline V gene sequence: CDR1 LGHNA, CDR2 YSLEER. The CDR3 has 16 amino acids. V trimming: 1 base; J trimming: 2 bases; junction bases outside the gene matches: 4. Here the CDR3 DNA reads TGCGCCAGCAGCCAAGGAGCACAGGGGACTAATGAAAAACTGTTTTTT. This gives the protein CASSQGAQGTNEKLFF.

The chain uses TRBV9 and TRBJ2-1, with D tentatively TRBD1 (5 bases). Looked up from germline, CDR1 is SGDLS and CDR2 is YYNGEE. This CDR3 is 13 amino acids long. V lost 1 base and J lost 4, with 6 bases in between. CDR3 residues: CASSVKGYNEQFF. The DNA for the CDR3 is TGTGCCAGCAGCGTAAAGGGGTACAATGAGCAGTTCTTC.

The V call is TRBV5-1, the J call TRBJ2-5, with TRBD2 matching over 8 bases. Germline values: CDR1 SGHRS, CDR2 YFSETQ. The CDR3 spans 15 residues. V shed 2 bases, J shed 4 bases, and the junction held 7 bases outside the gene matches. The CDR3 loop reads CASSFGTSASETQYF. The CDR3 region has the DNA TGCGCCAGCAGCTTCGGGACTAGTGCGTCAGAGACCCAGTACTTC.

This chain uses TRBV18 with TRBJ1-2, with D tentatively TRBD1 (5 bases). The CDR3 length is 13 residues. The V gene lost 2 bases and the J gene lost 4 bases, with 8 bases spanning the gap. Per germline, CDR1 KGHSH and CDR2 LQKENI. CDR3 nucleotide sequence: TGTGCCAGCTCACCAAGGGGCTTCTATGGCTACACCTTC. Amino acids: CASSPRGFYGYTF.

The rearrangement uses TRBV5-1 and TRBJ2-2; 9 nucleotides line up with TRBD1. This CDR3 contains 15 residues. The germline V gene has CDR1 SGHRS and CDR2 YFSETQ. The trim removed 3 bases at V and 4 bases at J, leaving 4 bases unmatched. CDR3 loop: CASSSDRGRTGELFF. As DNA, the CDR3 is TGCGCCAGCAGCTCGGACAGGGGACGCACCGGGGAGCTGTTTTTT.

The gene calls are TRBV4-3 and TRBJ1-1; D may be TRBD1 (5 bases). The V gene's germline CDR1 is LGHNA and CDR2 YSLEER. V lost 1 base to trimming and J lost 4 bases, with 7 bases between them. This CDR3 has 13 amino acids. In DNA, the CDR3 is TGCGCCAGCAGCCAAGCAACAGGCACTGAAGCTTTCTTT. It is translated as CASSQATGTEAFF.

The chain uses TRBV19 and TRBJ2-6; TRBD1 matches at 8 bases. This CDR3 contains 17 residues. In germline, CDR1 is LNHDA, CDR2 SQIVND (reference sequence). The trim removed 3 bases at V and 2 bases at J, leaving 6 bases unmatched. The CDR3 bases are TGTGCCAGTAGTATCTTCAGGGGGCAGGCTGGGGCCAACGTCCTGACTTTC. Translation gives CASSIFRGQAGANVLTF.

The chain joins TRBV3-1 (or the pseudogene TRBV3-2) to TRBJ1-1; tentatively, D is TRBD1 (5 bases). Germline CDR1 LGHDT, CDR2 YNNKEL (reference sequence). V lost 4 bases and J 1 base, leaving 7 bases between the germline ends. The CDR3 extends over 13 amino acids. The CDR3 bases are TGTGCCAGCAGCCTGACAGCGAACACTGAAGCTTTCTTT. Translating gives CASSLTANTEAFF.

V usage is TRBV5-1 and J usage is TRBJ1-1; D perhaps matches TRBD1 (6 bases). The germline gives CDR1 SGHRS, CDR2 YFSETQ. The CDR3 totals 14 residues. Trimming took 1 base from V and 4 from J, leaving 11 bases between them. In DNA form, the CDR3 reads TGCGCCAGCAGCTTGACAGGGTCGGGCACTGAAGCTTTCTTT. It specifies CASSLTGSGTEAFF.